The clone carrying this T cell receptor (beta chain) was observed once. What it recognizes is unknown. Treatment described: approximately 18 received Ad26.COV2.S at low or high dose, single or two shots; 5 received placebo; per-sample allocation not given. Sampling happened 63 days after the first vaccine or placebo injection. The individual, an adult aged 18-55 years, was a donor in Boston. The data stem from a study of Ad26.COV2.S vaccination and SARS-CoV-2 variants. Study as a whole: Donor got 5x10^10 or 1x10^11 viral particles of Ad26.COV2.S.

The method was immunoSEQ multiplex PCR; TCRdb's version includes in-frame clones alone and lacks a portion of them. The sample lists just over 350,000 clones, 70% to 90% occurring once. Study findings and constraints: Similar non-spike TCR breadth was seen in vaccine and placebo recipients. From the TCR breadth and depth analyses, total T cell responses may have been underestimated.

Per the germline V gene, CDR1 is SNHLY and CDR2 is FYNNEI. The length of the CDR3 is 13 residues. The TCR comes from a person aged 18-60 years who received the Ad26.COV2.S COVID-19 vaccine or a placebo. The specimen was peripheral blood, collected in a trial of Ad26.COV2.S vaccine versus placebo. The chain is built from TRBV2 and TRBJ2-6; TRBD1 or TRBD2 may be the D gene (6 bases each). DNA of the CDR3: TGTGGAGGAGGGGGACGTGGGGCCAACGTCCTGACTTTC. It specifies CGGGGRGANVLTF.